This T cell receptor (beta chain) comes out of a study of T cell responses to AZD1222 COVID-19 vaccine. This clone has just one count. Repertoires were generated with immunoSEQ multiplex PCR, while TCRdb's copy carries only in-frame clones and drops some. The sample yields some 120,000 clones, 90% to 95% seen once. Germline loops: CDR1 SGHTA, CDR2 FQGNSA. This CDR3 is 13 amino acids long. The germline V and J ends were trimmed by 6 bases and 4 bases, with 11 bases remaining between them. Material: peripheral blood, obtained on day 0 of AZD1222 vaccination. The chain employs TRBV7-2 and TRBJ2-3; D ambiguous. The sequence was collected from an adult in good health. The CDR3 coding sequence is TGTGCCAGCAGTTCTCCACCGGCAGATACGCAGTATTTT. It codes for CASSSPPADTQYF.